The T cell receptor (beta chain) under discussion was sequenced for a study of cytomegalovirus exposure and HLA in healthy donors. As for this clone: Its antigen is undetermined.

V lost 3 bases and J 0 bases, leaving 8 bases between the germline ends. Per germline, CDR1 SGHTA and CDR2 FQGNSA. The CDR3 is 14 residues long. The PCR ran on 60 Vbeta and 13 Jbeta primers. Repertoires were generated with immunoSEQ multiplex PCR, while TCRdb's copy carries only in-frame clones and drops some. This table holds 85,000 to 110,000 clones. Study-level points and caveats: Judged likely to be a sequencing artifact was a cluster of highly shared sequence variants.

This receptor was taken from a man in his forties in good health and CMV-seronegative. Sequencing used PBMCs. J is TRBJ1-1 and V is TRBV7-2; a possible D gene is TRBD1 (5 bases). CDR3 in DNA: TGTGCCAGCAGCTTTGACAGACTGAACACTGAAGCTTTCTTT. Translated, it gives CASSFDRLNTEAFF.